Presented here are 2 T cell receptor beta chains from one specimen sequenced in a study of PD-L1 blockade in urothelial cancer. Clones were read by immunoSEQ multiplex PCR, and TCRdb kept only the in-frame ones, dropping some. The sample carries 25,000 to 40,000 clones, around 83% recorded once. The specimen was PBMCs, collected around atezolizumab (anti-PD-L1) treatment. These receptor sequences come from a man aged 60-69 years with urothelial cancer.

The CDR3, as DNA: TGTGCCAGCAGCGCGACCGGGACAGGGGGCGGCGAGCAGTACTTC. Translation gives CASSATGTGGGEQYF. The gene calls are TRBV9 and TRBJ2-7, with TRBD1 matching 12 bases. The CDR3 contains 15 residues. The germline CDR1 and CDR2 sequences are SGDLS and YYNGEE. The trim removed 3 bases at V and 6 bases at J, leaving 7 bases unmatched.

V gene TRBV6-4 combines with J gene TRBJ1-4; 7 bases match TRBD1. This CDR3 comprises 15 residues. Germline V gives CDR1 MRHNA, CDR2 SNTAGT. V shed 5 bases and J 5 bases; nucleotides not matched to a gene: 8. CDR3 residues: CASSPPGQSNEKLFF. CDR3 coding DNA: TGTGCCAGCAGTCCCCCGGGACAGTCGAATGAAAAACTGTTTTTT.